This TCR beta chain was obtained from a study of blood T cell repertoires in COVID-19. In the study overall: Italy, Spain and the United States were the sources of the convalescent and acute COVID-19 samples. T cells, B-cell-depleted T cells, or PBMCs provided the cDNA or gDNA that served as material.

The CDR3 is 13 residues long. The germline CDR1 and CDR2 sequences are LNHDA and SQIVND (reference sequence). Trimming took 5 bases from V and 6 from J, leaving 11 bases between them. This clone was counted between two and nine times. Per the authors' pipeline: Estimated nucleated cell counts came from reference gene primer amplification. Here immunoSEQ multiplex PCR was the method, and the copy in TCRdb shows in-frame clones only, minus some. V and J calls and clone size are as listed in that table; D and trimming were resolved from the DNA. Among fewer than 250,000 clones listed, roughly four fifths were seen once.

The sequencing sample was made of peripheral blood. The sequence was collected from a woman aged 70-85 years with acute or convalescent COVID-19. The J gene is TRBJ2-1, the V gene TRBV19; tentatively, D is TRBD1 (5 bases). The CDR3 is CASSATGFNEQFF. The CDR3 DNA follows: TGTGCCAGTAGTGCCACAGGTTTCAATGAGCAGTTCTTC.